Below, 18 T cell receptor beta chains from the same sample are listed, as sequenced in a study of blood T cell repertoires in COVID-19 (dated by TCRdb to the early 2020s). Libraries were made using the immunoSEQ multiplex PCR assay. TCRdb limited this immuneACCESS table to in-frame rearrangements with V and J called. A share of clones is missing; checked studies link under half to unresolved V genes, and the rest is unexplained. The sample contains over 55,000 clones, approximately 85% of them found a single time. The ten largest clones capture approximately 25% of the sample. Sequences were obtained from peripheral blood. Receptors were obtained from a man aged 50-60 years with acute or convalescent COVID-19.

This chain joins TRBV11-2 and TRBJ1-4, with D maybe TRBD1 (5 bases). This CDR3 spans 14 amino acids. Germline CDR1 and CDR2: SGHAT and FQNNGV. Trimming took 4 bases from V and 7 from J, leaving 13 bases between them. The CDR3 is CASSSDSQGEKLFF. The CDR3, as DNA: TGTGCCAGCAGCTCAGACAGTCAGGGTGAAAAACTGTTTTTT.

This clone has just a few counts. The rearrangement uses TRBV7-9 and TRBJ1-1, with D unresolved. From germline, CDR1 is SEHNR and CDR2 FQNEAQ (reference sequence). The CDR3 length is 13 residues. V lost 1 base and J 0 bases, leaving 3 bases between the germline ends. CDR3 in amino acids: CASSLDMNTEAFF. The CDR3 nucleotides read TGTGCCAGCAGCTTAGACATGAACACTGAAGCTTTCTTT.

This clone was detected only a few times. V and J are TRBV7-9 and TRBJ2-7; D might be TRBD1 (6 bases). Germline V CDR1 and CDR2: SEHNR, FQNEAQ (reference sequence). The CDR3 spans 15 residues. V lost 5 bases and J lost 0, with 14 bases in between. CDR3 residues: CASSPETGGSYEQYF. The CDR3 DNA reads as TGTGCCAGCAGCCCCGAGACAGGCGGCTCCTACGAGCAGTACTTC.

This chain links TRBV7-3 with TRBJ2-1; 15 positions agree with TRBD2. The ends lost 2 bases at V and 7 bases at J; junction bases unmatched: 3. Per germline, CDR1 SGHTA and CDR2 FQGTGA. This CDR3 is 16 amino acids long. The CDR3 coding sequence is TGTGCCAGCAGCTTAGAAGGACTAGCGGGGGGGAATGAGCAGTTCTTC. As protein: CASSLEGLAGGNEQFF. Full variable domain (rest looked up from reference TRBV7-3 and TRBJ2-1): GAGVSQTPSNKVTEKGKYVELRCDPISGHTALYWYRQSLGQGPEFLIYFQGTGAADDSGLPNDRFFAVRPEGSVSTLKIQRTERGDSAVYLCASSLEGLAGGNEQFFGPGTRLTVL.

The chain uses TRBV29-1 and TRBJ2-1, with a tentative D call TRBD2 (6 bases). The CDR3 loop spans 13 amino acids. Per germline, CDR1 SQVTM and CDR2 ANQGSEA. Trimming shortened V by 1 base and J by 6 bases, and 10 bases separated the two germline ends. CDR3 sequence reads: CSVEGQGGNEQFF. The CDR3 bases are TGCAGCGTTGAAGGTCAGGGAGGCAATGAGCAGTTCTTC.

This clone was seen more than once but under ten times. V gene TRBV25-1 combines with J gene TRBJ1-2; maybe TRBD1 (5 bases). Germline-derived CDR1 and CDR2 are MGHDK and SYGVNS. V lost 7 bases, J lost 10 bases, and 19 bases lay in between. The length of the CDR3 is 13 residues. CDR3: CASTLDSLSPYTF. CDR3 nucleotide sequence: TGTGCCAGCACCCTTGACAGCCTCTCCCCCTACACCTTC.

The J gene is TRBJ1-6, the V gene TRBV27; tentatively, D is TRBD1 (6 bases). The CDR3 runs to 17 residues. Per germline, CDR1 MNHEY and CDR2 SMNVEV (reference sequence). Trimming removed 3 bases from V and 0 bases from J, with 12 bases in between. The CDR3 is CASSLRGFYSYNSPLHF. CDR3 nucleotide sequence: TGTGCCAGCAGTTTGAGGGGGTTCTACTCCTATAATTCACCCCTCCACTTT.

The rearrangement uses TRBV18 and TRBJ2-7; 9 bases map to TRBD1. The CDR3 has 15 residues. With V trimmed by 3 bases and J by 2 bases, 5 bases remained unmatched. Germline values: CDR1 KGHSH, CDR2 LQKENI. CDR3: CASSPGQGRPYEQYV. In DNA form, the CDR3 reads TGTGCCAGCTCACCGGGACAGGGCAGGCCCTACGAGCAGTACGTC.

The chain carries TRBV7-3 and TRBJ2-3, with D perhaps matching TRBD1 (5 bases). The CDR3 sequence is 13 residues long. CDR1 and CDR2 (germline): SGHTA, FQGTGA. Trimming shortened V by 3 bases and J by 4 bases, and 8 bases separated the two germline ends. CDR3 in DNA: TGTGCCAGCAGCTTCGTAGGGGCAGATACGCAGTATTTT. This translates into CASSFVGADTQYF.

The chain links TRBV3-1 (or the pseudogene TRBV3-2) to TRBJ2-7, with D perhaps TRBD1 (5 bases). Deletions cut 4 bases from V and 2 bases from J, with 9 bases between. The CDR3 spans 13 residues. Looked up from germline, CDR1 is LGHDT and CDR2 is YNNKEL (reference sequence). The DNA for the CDR3 is TGTGCCAGCAGCCCCAGGGAACCCTACGAGCAGTACTTC. This translates into CASSPREPYEQYF.

J is TRBJ2-5 and V is TRBV2, with 8 bases matching TRBD2. The V segment lost 6 bases and the J segment 4 bases; nucleotides outside the gene matches: 4. This CDR3 spans 13 amino acids. CDR1 is SNHLY and CDR2 is FYNNEI in the germline V gene. The CDR3 region has the DNA TGTGCCAGCAGCCTTAGCGGGGTAGAGACCCAGTACTTC. Encoded protein: CASSLSGVETQYF. Combining the CDR3 with reference TRBV2 and TRBJ2-5 gives the whole variable domain EPEVTQTPSHQVTQMGQEVILRCVPISNHLYFYWYRQILGQKVEFLVSFYNNEISEKSEIFDDQFSVERPDGSNFTLKIRSTKLEDSAMYFCASSLSGVETQYFGPGTRLLVL.

This rearrangement joins TRBV9 to TRBJ2-5; TRBD1 might be the D (6 bases). CDR3 size: 15 residues. Germline V gives CDR1 SGDLS, CDR2 YYNGEE. V was trimmed by 2 bases and J by 5 bases, leaving 16 bases between them. CDR3 coding DNA: TGTGCCAGCAGCGTTTTGGCAGGGGCTGGGGAGACCCAGTACTTC. Translated: CASSVLAGAGETQYF.

V is TRBV2 and J is TRBJ1-1; 10 bases agree with TRBD1. CDR1 is SNHLY and CDR2 is FYNNEI in the germline V gene. This CDR3 is 13 amino acids long. V shed 6 bases and J 7 bases; nucleotides not matched to a gene: 5. CDR3 protein: CASRTGGKGEAFF. CDR3 sequence (DNA): TGTGCCAGCAGGACAGGGGGCAAGGGTGAAGCTTTCTTT.

The V and J genes are TRBV4-2 and TRBJ2-2; D is possibly TRBD1 (6 bases). The CDR3 totals 16 residues. Germline-derived CDR1 and CDR2 are LGHNA and YNFKEQ. Trimming took 4 bases from V and 8 from J, leaving 20 bases between them. The CDR3 sequence is CASSPSYRVKGGELFF. CDR3 DNA: TGTGCCAGCAGCCCATCTTACAGGGTGAAGGGTGGGGAGCTGTTTTTT.

The chain is built from TRBV2 and TRBJ2-1, with D unclear. There are 14 residues in the CDR3. The V end was cut by 6 bases, the J end by 0 bases, with 9 bases between. Per germline, CDR1 SNHLY and CDR2 FYNNEI. The CDR3 spells CASRGLSSYNEQFF. Written as DNA, the CDR3 is TGTGCCAGCAGGGGCCTAAGCTCCTACAATGAGCAGTTCTTC. Full variable domain (missing parts from reference TRBV2 and TRBJ2-1): EPEVTQTPSHQVTQMGQEVILRCVPISNHLYFYWYRQILGQKVEFLVSFYNNEISEKSEIFDDQFSVERPDGSNFTLKIRSTKLEDSAMYFCASRGLSSYNEQFFGPGTRLTVL.

V usage is TRBV10-3 and J usage is TRBJ2-7, with 7 bases that match TRBD1. V was pared by 6 bases and J by 2 bases, with 10 bases of the junction left unmatched. The germline gives CDR1 ENHRY, CDR2 SYGVKD. The CDR3 covers 15 residues. The DNA of the CDR3 is TGTGCCATCAGAAAGGGACAGAAGGAGCCCTACGAGCAGTACTTC. Protein product: CAIRKGQKEPYEQYF.

This chain links TRBV19 with TRBJ1-2, with TRBD1 matching 11 bases. The trim removed 5 bases at V and 3 bases at J, leaving 8 bases unmatched. Germline CDR1 is LNHDA and CDR2 is SQIVND (reference sequence). CDR3 size: 16 residues. The CDR3 is CASSEGDRGFYYGYTF. The CDR3 DNA is TGTGCCAGTAGTGAAGGGGACAGGGGGTTTTACTATGGCTACACCTTC.

The chain combines TRBV18 with TRBJ1-2, with TRBD1 identical over 8 bases. V gave up 1 base and J gave up 6 bases; unmatched junction bases: 7. The CDR3 covers 15 residues. Looked up from germline, CDR1 is KGHSH and CDR2 is LQKENI. CDR3 protein: CASSPRSDRADGYTF. The DNA of the CDR3 is TGTGCCAGCTCACCACGATCGGACAGGGCGGATGGCTACACCTTC.